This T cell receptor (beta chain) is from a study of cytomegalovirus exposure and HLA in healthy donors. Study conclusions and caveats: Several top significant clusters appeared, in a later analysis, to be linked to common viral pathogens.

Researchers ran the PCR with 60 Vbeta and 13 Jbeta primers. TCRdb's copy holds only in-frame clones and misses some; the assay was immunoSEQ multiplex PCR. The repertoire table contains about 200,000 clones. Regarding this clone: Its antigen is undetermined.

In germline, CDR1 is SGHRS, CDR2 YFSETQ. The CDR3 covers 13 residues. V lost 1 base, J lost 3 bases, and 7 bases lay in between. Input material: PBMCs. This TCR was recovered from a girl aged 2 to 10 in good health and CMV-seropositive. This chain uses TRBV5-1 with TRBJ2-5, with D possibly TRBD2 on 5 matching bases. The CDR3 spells CASSLKRKETQYF. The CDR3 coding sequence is TGCGCCAGCAGCTTGAAGCGGAAAGAGACCCAGTACTTC.